These T cell receptor beta chains were read from a single sample in a study of graft-versus-host responses after intestinal transplantation. These TCRs are of unknown antigen specificity. Repertoires were generated with immunoSEQ multiplex PCR, while TCRdb's copy carries only in-frame clones and drops some. The table shows about 120,000 clones, with 90% to 95% occurring only once. The sample was unstimulated CD4+ T cells sorted from spleen or lymph node cells, taken before intestinal transplant. The receptors here all came from a human donor who received an intestinal transplant. The CDR3 runs from the conserved cysteine through the conserved F or W. A D gene is named only where the DNA matches it firmly. Clone size is stated in some rows and not others, as once, few, many or a class when expanded.

d_gene,abundance,j_gene,v_gene,CDR3nt,CDR3aa
NA,NA,TRBJ2-2,TRBV2,TGTGCCAGCAGCGACTTGCGCCACACCGGGGAGCTGTTTTTT,CASSDLRHTGELFF
TRBD1,NA,TRBJ1-2,TRBV5-1,TGCGCCAGCAGCCTTGACAGGGGCTATGGCTACACCTTC,CASSLDRGYGYTF
TRBD2,NA,TRBJ2-1,TRBV6-5,TGTGCCAGCAGTTACCCGGGACTAGCGGGAACCAATGAGCAGTTCTTC,CASSYPGLAGTNEQFF
NA,NA,TRBJ2-1,TRBV4-1,TGCGCCAGCAGCCAAGAAATTGAGGGTGAGCAGTTCTTC,CASSQEIEGEQFF
TRBD2,NA,TRBJ2-5,TRBV30,TGTGCCTGGAGCCGGGGGGACCAGGCCCAGTACTTC,CAWSRGDQAQYF
NA,NA,TRBJ1-2,TRBV28,TGTGCCAGCAGGTCAAGCTCGGCGAGTTCCTATGGCTACACCTTC,CASRSSSASSYGYTF
NA,NA,TRBJ2-7,TRBV6-1,TGTGCCAGCAGCGGAACTAGAGCCTACGAGCAGTACTTC,CASSGTRAYEQYF
TRBD2,NA,TRBJ2-7,TRBV27,TGTGCCAGCAGTACCCTAGCGGGAGGGGGAGGAGAGCAGTACTTC,CASSTLAGGGGEQYF
NA,NA,TRBJ1-1,TRBV9,TGTGCCAGCAGCGTAGTGCTGGGGAACACTGAAGCTTTCTTT,CASSVVLGNTEAFF
NA,NA,TRBJ1-2,TRBV20-1,TGCAGTGCTAGTGGCCTTCGAATCTACACCTTC,CSASGLRIYTF
NA,NA,TRBJ2-5,TRBV2,TGTGCCAGCAGTTACCAAGAGACCCAGTACTTC,CASSYQETQYF
TRBD2,once,TRBJ2-7,TRBV29-1,TGCAGCGTTGAAGTAAGCGGGACTAAGGTGAACGAGCAGTACTTC,CSVEVSGTKVNEQYF
TRBD1,NA,TRBJ2-5,TRBV6-5,TGTGCCAGCAGTTACTCAAGGACAGGGACGCAAGAGACCCAGTACTTC,CASSYSRTGTQETQYF
NA,NA,TRBJ2-2,TRBV7-2,TGTGCCAGCAGCTCAGATTTTGGCGGGGAGCTGTTTTTT,CASSSDFGGELFF
NA,NA,TRBJ1-1,TRBV6-7,TGTGCCAGCAGTTACAGGGCGGGGGACACTGAAGCTTTCTTT,CASSYRAGDTEAFF
NA,NA,TRBJ2-7,TRBV5-1,TGCGCCAGCAGCCCCCTCCAGACGCAGTACCGATACGAGCAGTACTTC,CASSPLQTQYRYEQYF
NA,NA,TRBJ2-3,TRBV2,TGTGCCAGCACATTATGGGCAGATACGCAGTATTTT,CASTLWADTQYF
NA,NA,TRBJ1-5,TRBV7-9,TGTGCCAGCAGCCCCGGTGAAGCGAGGGCTAGCAATCAGCCCCAGCATTTT,CASSPGEARASNQPQHF
NA,NA,TRBJ1-1,TRBV7-3,TGTGCCAGCAGCCCGGGAGGAACTGAAGCTTTCTTT,CASSPGGTEAFF
NA,NA,TRBJ1-2,TRBV7-9,TGTGCCAGCAGCCTACGGGGTCACCAGGGAGATGGCTACACCTTC,CASSLRGHQGDGYTF
TRBD2,NA,TRBJ2-4,TRBV7-9,TGTGCCAGCAGCCTCGGGGGGGGGCCGGACATTCAGTACTTC,CASSLGGGPDIQYF
TRBD1,NA,TRBJ2-2,TRBV30,TGTGCCTGGGCCCAGGGGGCGCGCACCGGGGAGCTGTTTTTT,CAWAQGARTGELFF
NA,NA,TRBJ2-1,TRBV11-2,TGTGCCAGCAGCAAGGTGCACAAAACTGGAAGCTCGAACAATGAGCAGTTCTTC,CASSKVHKTGSSNNEQFF
TRBD1,NA,TRBJ1-2,TRBV6-5,TGTGCCAGCAGTTACTCGGAGGCAGGGGGCTATGGCTACACCTTC,CASSYSEAGGYGYTF
NA,NA,TRBJ1-2,TRBV6-1,TGTGCCAGCAGTGAACACAGGGATTATAACTATGGCTACACCTTC,CASSEHRDYNYGYTF
NA,NA,TRBJ2-5,TRBV7-3,TGTGCCAGCAGCAGAAGTCCAGGGGCGCAAGAGACCCAGTACTTC,CASSRSPGAQETQYF
TRBD1,NA,TRBJ1-1,TRBV28,TGTACCAGCAGCTCCTCGGGACAGGGGAGTACTGAAGCTTTCTTT,CTSSSSGQGSTEAFF
NA,NA,TRBJ2-7,TRBV11-3,TGTGCCAGCGGAATGTACGAGCAGTACTTC,CASGMYEQYF
NA,NA,TRBJ2-1,TRBV4-1,TGCGCCAGCAGCCAATTCTATTCCCTCCACTCCTACAATGAGCAGTTCTTC,CASSQFYSLHSYNEQFF
NA,NA,TRBJ2-1,TRBV30,TGTGCCTGGAGTATCTTGCGGGAGCGAGGCAGGGGCGAGCAGTTCTTC,CAWSILRERGRGEQFF
TRBD1,NA,TRBJ2-7,TRBV6-6,TGTGCCAGCAGTCAGACAGGGGTTTCCTACGAGCAGTACTTC,CASSQTGVSYEQYF
NA,NA,TRBJ1-2,TRBV7-2,TGTGCCAGCAGCTTAGGGGATGGCTACACCTTC,CASSLGDGYTF
NA,NA,TRBJ1-3,TRBV6-6,TGTGCCAGCAGTTATACCCTGGGATCGAACACCATATATTTT,CASSYTLGSNTIYF
NA,NA,TRBJ1-1,TRBV18,TGTGCCAGCTCACCCAATCAGGGCTTGACTGAAGCTTTCTTT,CASSPNQGLTEAFF
NA,NA,TRBJ2-3,TRBV7-8,TGTGCCAGCAGCTTAGAACGGTCTGGCACAGATACGCAGTATTTT,CASSLERSGTDTQYF
TRBD1,NA,TRBJ1-2,TRBV5-1,TGCGCCAGCAGCCTAGGACAGGAGAGCTATGGCTACACCTTC,CASSLGQESYGYTF